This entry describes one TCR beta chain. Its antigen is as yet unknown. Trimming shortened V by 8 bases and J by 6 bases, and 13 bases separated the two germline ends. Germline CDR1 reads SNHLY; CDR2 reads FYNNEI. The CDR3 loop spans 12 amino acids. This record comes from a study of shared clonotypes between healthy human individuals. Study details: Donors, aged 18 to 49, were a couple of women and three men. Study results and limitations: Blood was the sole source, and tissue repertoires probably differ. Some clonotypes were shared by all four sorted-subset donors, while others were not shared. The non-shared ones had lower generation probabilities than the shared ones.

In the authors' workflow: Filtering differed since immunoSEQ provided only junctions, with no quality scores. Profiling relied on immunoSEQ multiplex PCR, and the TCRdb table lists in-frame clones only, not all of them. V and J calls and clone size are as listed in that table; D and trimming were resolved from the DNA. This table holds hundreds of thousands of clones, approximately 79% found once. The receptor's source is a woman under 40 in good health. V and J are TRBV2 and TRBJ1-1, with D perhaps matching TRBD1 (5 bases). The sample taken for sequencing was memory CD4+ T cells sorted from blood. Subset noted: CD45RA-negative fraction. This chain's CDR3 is CASAITGAEAFF. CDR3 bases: TGTGCCAGCGCTATAACAGGCGCTGAAGCTTTCTTT. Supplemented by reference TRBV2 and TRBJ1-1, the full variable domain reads EPEVTQTPSHQVTQMGQEVILRCVPISNHLYFYWYRQILGQKVEFLVSFYNNEISEKSEIFDDQFSVERPDGSNFTLKIRSTKLEDSAMYFCASAITGAEAFFGQGTRLTVV.